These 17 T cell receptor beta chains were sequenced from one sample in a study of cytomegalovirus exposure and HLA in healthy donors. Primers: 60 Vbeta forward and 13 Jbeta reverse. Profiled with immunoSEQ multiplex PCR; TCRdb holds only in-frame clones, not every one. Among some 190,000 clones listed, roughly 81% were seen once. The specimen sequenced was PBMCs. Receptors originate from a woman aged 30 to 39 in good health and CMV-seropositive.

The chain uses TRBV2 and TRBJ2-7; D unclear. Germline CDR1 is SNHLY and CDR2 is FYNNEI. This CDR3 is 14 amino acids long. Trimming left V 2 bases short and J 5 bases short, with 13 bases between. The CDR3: CASSETRSRNEQYF. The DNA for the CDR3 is TGTGCCAGCAGTGAAACCCGGAGCCGCAACGAGCAGTACTTC.

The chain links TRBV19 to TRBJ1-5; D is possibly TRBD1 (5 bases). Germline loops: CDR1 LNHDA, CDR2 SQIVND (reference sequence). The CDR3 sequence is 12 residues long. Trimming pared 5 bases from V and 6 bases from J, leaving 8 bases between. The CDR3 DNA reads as TGTGCCAGTAGTCTCGGGGGTCAGCCCCAGCATTTT. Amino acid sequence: CASSLGGQPQHF.

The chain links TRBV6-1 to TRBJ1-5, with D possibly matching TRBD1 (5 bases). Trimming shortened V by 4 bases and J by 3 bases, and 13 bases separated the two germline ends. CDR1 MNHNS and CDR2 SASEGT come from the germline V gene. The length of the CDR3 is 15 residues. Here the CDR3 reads CASSAQGLFNQPQHF. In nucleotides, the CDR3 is TGTGCCAGCAGTGCCCAGGGACTGTTCAATCAGCCCCAGCATTTT.

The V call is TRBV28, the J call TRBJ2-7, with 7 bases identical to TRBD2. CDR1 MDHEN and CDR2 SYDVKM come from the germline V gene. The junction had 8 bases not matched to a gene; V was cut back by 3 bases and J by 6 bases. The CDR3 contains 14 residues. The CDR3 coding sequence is TGTGCCAGCAGTTTTACTAGCGCCCTCGGCGAGCAGTACTTC. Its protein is CASSFTSALGEQYF.

The CDR3 reads CASSSPTPSYEQYF. CDR3 coding DNA: TGTGCCAGCAGTTCCCCGACACCCTCCTACGAGCAGTACTTC. The chain uses TRBV28 and TRBJ2-7; D remains unclear. From germline, CDR1 is MDHEN and CDR2 SYDVKM. The CDR3 is made up of 14 amino acids. Trimming pared 4 bases from V and 0 bases from J, leaving 10 bases between.

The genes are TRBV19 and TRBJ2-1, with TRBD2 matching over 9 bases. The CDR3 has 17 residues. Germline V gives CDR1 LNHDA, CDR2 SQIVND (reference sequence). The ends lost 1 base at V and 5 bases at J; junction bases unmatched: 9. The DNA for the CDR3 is TGTGCCAGTAGTATAGGGCTAGCGGGAACCCCGGACAATGAGCAGTTCTTC. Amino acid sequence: CASSIGLAGTPDNEQFF.

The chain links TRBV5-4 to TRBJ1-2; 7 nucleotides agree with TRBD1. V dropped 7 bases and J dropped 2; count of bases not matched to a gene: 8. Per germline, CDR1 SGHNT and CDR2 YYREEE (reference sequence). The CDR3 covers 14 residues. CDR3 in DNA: TGTGCCAGCCCGCCCCAACAGGGGAACTATGGCTACACCTTC. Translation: CASPPQQGNYGYTF.

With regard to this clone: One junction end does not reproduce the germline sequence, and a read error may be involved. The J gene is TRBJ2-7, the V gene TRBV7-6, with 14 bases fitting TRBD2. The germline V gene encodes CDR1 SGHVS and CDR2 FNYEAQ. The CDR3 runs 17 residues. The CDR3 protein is CASSSSPLTSGRAGISF. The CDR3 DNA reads TGTGCCAGCAGCTCCTCCCCTTTGACTAGCGGGAGGGCCGGAATAAGTTTC.

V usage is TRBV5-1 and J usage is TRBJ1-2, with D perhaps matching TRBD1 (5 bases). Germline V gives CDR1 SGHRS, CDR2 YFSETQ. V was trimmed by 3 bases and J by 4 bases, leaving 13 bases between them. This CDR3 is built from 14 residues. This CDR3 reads CASSSGSRPYGYTF. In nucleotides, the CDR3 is TGCGCCAGCAGCTCAGGGTCCAGGCCCTATGGCTACACCTTC.

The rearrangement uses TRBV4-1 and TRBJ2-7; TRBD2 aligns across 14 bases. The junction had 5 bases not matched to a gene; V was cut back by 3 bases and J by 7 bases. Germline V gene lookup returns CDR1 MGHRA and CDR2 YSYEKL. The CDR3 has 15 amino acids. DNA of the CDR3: TGCGCCAGCAGCCACCCGGGACTAGCGGGAGATGAGCAGTACTTC. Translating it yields CASSHPGLAGDEQYF.

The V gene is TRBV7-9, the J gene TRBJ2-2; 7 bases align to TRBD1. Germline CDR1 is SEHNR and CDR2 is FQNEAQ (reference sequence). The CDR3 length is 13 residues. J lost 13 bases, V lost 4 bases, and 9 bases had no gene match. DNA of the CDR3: TGTGCCAGCAGCTGGACAGGACCAACGGGGCTGTTTTTT. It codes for CASSWTGPTGLFF.

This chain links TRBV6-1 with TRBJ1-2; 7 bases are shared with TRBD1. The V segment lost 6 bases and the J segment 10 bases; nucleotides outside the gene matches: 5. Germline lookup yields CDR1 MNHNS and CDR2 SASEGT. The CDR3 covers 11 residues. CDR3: CASSRDRDYTF. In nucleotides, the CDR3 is TGTGCCAGCAGCAGAGACAGGGACTACACCTTC.

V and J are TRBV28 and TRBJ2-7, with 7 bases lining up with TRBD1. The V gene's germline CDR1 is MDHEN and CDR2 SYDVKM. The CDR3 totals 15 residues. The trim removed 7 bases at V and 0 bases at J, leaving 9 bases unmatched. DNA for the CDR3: TGTGCCAGCATTTATACAGGGGCAGCCTCCTACGAGCAGTACTTC. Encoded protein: CASIYTGAASYEQYF.

CDR3 sequence: CSVEDPRRGTDTQYF. The CDR3 nucleotides read TGCAGCGTTGAAGATCCCCGCAGAGGGACAGATACGCAGTATTTT. V and J are TRBV29-1 and TRBJ2-3; D may be TRBD2 (5 bases). In germline, CDR1 is SQVTM, CDR2 ANQGSEA. The V end was cut by 0 bases, the J end by 3 bases, with 13 bases between. This CDR3 has 15 residues.

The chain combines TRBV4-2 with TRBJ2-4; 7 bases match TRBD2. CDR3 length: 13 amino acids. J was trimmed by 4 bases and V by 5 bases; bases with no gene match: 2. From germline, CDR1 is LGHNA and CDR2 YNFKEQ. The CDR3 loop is CASSGGLKNIQYF. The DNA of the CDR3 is TGTGCCAGCAGCGGGGGACTAAAAAACATTCAGTACTTC.

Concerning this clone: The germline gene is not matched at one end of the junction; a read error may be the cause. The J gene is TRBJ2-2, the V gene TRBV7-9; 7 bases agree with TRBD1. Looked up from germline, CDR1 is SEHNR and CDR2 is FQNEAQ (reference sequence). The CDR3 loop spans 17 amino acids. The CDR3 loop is CSSTNTPGTVNTGELFF. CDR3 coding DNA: TGTTCCAGCACCAATACCCCCGGGACAGTGAACACCGGGGAGCTGTTTTTT. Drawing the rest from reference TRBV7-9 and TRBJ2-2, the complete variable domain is DTGVSQNPRHKITKRGQNVTFRCDPISEHNRLYWYRQTLGQGPEFLTYFQNEAQLEKSRLLSDRFSAERPKGSFSTLEIQRTEQGDSAMYLCSSTNTPGTVNTGELFFGEGSRLTVL.

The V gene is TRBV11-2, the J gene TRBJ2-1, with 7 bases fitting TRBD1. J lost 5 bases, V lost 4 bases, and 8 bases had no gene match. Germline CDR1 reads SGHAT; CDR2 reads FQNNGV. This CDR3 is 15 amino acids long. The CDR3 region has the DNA TGTGCCAGCAGCTCGGGACAGCCGGGGAACAATGAGCAGTTCTTC. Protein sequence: CASSSGQPGNNEQFF.